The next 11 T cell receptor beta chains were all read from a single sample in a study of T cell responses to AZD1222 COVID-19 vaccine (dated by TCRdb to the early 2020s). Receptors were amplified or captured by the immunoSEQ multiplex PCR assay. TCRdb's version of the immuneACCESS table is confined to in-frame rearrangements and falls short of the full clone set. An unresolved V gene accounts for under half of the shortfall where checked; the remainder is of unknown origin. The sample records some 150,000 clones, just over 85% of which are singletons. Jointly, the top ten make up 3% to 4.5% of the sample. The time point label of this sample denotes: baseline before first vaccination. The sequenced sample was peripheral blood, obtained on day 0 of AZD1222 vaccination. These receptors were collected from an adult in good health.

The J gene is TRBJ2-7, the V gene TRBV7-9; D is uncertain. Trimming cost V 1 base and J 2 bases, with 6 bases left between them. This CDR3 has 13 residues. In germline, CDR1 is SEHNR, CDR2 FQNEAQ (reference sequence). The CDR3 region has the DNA TGTGCCAGCAGCTTAGGAAGCGCCTACGAGCAGTACTTC. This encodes CASSLGSAYEQYF.

CDR3 loop: CASGLQRNTEAFF. CDR3 DNA: TGCGCCAGCGGTTTACAGCGGAACACTGAAGCTTTCTTT. V usage is TRBV5-1 and J usage is TRBJ1-1; D gene unclear. The V end lost 7 bases, the J end lost 1 base, and 11 bases lay between the germline ends. The CDR3 covers 13 residues. CDR1 and CDR2 (germline): SGHRS, YFSETQ.

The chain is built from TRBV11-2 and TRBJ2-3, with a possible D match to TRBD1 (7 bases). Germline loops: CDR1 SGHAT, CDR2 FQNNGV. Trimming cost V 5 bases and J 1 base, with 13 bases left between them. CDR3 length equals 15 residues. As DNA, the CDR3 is TGTGCCAGCAGCAAAACCAGGGGGGGCACAGATACGCAGTATTTT. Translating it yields CASSKTRGGTDTQYF.

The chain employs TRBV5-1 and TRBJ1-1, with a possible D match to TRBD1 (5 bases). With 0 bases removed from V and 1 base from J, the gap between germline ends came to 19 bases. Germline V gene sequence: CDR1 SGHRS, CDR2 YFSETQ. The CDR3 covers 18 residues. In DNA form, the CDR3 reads TGCGCCAGCAGCTTGGTTGGTCTAACGCGAAGGGGGAACACTGAAGCTTTCTTT. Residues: CASSLVGLTRRGNTEAFF.

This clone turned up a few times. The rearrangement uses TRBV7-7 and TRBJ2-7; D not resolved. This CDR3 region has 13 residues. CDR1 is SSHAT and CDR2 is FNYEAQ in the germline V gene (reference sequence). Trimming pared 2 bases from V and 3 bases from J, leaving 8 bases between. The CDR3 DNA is TGTGCCAGCAGCTTATTTCAGAACTACGAGCAGTACTTC. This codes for CASSLFQNYEQYF. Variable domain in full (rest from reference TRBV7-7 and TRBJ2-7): GAGVSQSPRYKVTKRGQDVTLRCDPISSHATLYWYQQALGQGPEFLTYFNYEAQPDKSGLPSDRFSAERPEGSISTLTIQRTEQRDSAMYRCASSLFQNYEQYFGPGTRLTVT.

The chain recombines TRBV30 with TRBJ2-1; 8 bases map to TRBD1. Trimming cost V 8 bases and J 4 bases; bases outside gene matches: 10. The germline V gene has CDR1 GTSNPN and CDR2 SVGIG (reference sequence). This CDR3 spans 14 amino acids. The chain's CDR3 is CARTSGTGYNEQFF. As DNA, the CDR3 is TGTGCCCGGACCTCCGGGACAGGTTACAATGAGCAGTTCTTC.

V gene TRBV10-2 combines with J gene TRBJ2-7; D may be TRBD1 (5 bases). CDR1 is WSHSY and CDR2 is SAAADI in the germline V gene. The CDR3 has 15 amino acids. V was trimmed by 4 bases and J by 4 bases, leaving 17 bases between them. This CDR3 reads CASSVRGLVKYEQYF. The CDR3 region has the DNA TGCGCCAGCAGTGTTAGGGGCCTAGTGAAATACGAGCAGTACTTC.

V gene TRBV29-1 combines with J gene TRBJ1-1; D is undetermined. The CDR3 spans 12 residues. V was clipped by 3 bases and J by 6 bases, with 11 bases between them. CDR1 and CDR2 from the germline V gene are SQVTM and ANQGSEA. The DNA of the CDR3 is TGCAGCGTTGACTTCCAGGAGGCTGAAGCTTTCTTT. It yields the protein CSVDFQEAEAFF. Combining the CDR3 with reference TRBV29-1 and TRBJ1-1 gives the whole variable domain SAVISQKPSRDICQRGTSLTIQCQVDSQVTMMFWYRQQPGQSLTLIATANQGSEATYESGFVIDKFPISRPNLTFSTLTVSNMSPEDSSIYLCSVDFQEAEAFFGQGTRLTVV.

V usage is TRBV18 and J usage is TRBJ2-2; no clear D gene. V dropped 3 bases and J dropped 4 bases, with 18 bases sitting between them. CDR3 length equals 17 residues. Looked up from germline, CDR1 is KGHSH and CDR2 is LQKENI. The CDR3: CASSPNDRASSTGELFF. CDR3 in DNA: TGTGCCAGCTCACCGAACGACCGGGCCAGCAGCACCGGGGAGCTGTTTTTT.

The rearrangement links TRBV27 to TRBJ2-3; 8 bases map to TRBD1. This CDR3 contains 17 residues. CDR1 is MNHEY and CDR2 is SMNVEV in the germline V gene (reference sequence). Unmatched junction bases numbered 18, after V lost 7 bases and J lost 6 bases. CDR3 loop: CASKSGQGTSLVDTQYF. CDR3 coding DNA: TGTGCCAGCAAGTCAGGACAGGGAACATCATTAGTTGATACGCAGTATTTT.

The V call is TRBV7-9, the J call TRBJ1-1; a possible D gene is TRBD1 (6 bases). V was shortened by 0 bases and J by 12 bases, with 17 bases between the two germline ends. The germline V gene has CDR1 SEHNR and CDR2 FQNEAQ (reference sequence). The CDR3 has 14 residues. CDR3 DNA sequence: TGTGCCAGCAGCTTAGCGTGGGGACAAAAGGCTCCTTTCTTT. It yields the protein CASSLAWGQKAPFF.